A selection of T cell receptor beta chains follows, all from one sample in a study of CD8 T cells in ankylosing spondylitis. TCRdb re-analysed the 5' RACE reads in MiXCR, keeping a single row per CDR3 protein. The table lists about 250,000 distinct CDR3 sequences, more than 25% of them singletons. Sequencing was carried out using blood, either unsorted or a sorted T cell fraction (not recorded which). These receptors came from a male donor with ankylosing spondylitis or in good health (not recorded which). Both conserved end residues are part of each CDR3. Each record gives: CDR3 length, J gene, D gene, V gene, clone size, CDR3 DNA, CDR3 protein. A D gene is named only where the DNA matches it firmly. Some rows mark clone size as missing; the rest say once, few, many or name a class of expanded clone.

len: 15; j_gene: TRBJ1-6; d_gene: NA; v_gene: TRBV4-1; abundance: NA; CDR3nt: TGCGCCAGCAGCCAAGTGTCACTGGGTAATTCACCCCTCCACTTT; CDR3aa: CASSQVSLGNSPLHF
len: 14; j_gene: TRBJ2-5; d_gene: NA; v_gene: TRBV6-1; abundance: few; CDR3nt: TGTGCCAGCACCCAACCAGGGGGGATAGGGACCCAGTACTTC; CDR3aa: CASTQPGGIGTQYF
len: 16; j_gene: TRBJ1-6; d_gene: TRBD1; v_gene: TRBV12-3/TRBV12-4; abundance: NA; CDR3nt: TGTGCCAGCAGTTCCGGCGGACAGGGCGATAATTCACCCCTCCACTTT; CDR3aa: CASSSGGQGDNSPLHF
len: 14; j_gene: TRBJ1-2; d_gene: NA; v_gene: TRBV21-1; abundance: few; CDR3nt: TGTGCCAGCAGCAAAGACGCGCACAGGCTTGGCTACACCTTC; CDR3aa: CASSKDAHRLGYTF
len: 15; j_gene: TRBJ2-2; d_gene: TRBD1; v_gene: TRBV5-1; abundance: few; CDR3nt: TGCGCCAGCAGCCGGACAGGAACGAACACCGGGGAGCTGTTTTTT; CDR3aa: CASSRTGTNTGELFF
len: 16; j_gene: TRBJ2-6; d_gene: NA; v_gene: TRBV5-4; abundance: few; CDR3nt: TGTGCCAGCAGCTCACCGGGAAGCTCTGGGGCCAACGTCCTGACTTTC; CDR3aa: CASSSPGSSGANVLTF
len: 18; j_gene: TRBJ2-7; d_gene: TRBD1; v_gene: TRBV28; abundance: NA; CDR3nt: TGTGCCAGCAGTTTACTATCGAAGTGGGACAGGGTCTCCTACGAGCAGTACTTC; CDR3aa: CASSLLSKWDRVSYEQYF
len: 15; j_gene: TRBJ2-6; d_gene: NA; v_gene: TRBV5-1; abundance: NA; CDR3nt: TGCGCCAGCAGCTTGGCACTGGGAGGGGCCAACGTCCTGACTTTC; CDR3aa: CASSLALGGANVLTF
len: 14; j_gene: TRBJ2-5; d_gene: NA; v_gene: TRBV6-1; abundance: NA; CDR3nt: TGTGCCAGCAGTGAAGGGGAGCTACAAGAGACCCAGTACTTC; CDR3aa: CASSEGELQETQYF
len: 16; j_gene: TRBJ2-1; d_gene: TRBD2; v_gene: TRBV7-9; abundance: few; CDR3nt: TGTGCCAGCAGCCCACCCGGGACTAGCTTAAGTGGTGAGCAGTTCTTC; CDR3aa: CASSPPGTSLSGEQFF
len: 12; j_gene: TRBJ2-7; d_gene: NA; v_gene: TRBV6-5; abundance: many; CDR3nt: TGTGCCAGCAGTTACGAGGGGTACGAGCAGTACTTC; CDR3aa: CASSYEGYEQYF
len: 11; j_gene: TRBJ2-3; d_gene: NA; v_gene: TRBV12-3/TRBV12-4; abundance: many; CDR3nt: TGTGCCAGCAGTTTGAGAGATACGCAGTATTTT; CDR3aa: CASSLRDTQYF
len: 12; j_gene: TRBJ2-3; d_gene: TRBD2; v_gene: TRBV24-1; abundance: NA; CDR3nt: TGTGCCACCAGAGGAGCGGGGAATACGCAGTATTTT; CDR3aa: CATRGAGNTQYF
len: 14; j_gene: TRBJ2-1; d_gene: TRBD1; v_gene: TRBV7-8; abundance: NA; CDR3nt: TGTGCCAGCAGCCACAGGGGGTTGGGGAATGAGCAGTTCTTC; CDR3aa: CASSHRGLGNEQFF
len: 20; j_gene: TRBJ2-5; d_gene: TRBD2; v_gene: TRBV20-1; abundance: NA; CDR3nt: TGCAGTGCTAGAGGCGGGTGGGGGACTAGCGGGGGTCTGGGGCAAGAGACCCAGTACTTC; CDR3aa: CSARGGWGTSGGLGQETQYF
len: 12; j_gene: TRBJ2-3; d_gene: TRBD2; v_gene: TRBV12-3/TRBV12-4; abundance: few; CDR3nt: TGTGCCAGCAGTGCGGGGGGGAATACGCAGTATTTT; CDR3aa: CASSAGGNTQYF
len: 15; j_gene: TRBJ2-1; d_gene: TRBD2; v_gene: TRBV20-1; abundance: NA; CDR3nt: TGCAGTGCAGACAGCGGGGGGGCTATGGGCAATGAGCAGTTCTTC; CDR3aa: CSADSGGAMGNEQFF
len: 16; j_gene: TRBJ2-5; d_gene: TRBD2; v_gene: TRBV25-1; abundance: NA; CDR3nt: TGTGCCAGCAGTGAAGATCTAGCGGGGGGCCAAGAGACCCAGTACTTC; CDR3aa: CASSEDLAGGQETQYF
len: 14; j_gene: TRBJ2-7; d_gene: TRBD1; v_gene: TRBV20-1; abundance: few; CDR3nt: TGCAGTGCTCGTACGACAGGGGGCGGGTACGAGCAGTACTTC; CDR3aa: CSARTTGGGYEQYF
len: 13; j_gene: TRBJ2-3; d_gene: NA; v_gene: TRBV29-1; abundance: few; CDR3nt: TGCAGCGCCCGGGGAAGGAGCACAGATACGCAGTATTTT; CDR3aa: CSARGRSTDTQYF
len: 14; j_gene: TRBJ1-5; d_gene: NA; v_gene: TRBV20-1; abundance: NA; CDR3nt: TGCAGTGCTAGTGCCCCGGAGGGCAATCAGCCCCAGCATTTT; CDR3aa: CSASAPEGNQPQHF
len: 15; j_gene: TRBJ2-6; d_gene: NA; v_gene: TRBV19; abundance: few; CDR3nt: TGTGCCAGTAGTCACCGACTCTCTGGGGCCAACGTCCTGACTTTC; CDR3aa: CASSHRLSGANVLTF
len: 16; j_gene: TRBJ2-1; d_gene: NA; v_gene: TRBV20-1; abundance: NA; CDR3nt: TGCAGTGCTCCGGGGGTGATGGGGCTCTCCTACAATGAGCAGTTCTTC; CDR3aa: CSAPGVMGLSYNEQFF
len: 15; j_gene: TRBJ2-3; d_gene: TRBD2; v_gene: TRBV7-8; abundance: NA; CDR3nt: TGTGCCAGCAGCTTGGGGACTAGCGGCACAGATACGCAGTATTTT; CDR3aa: CASSLGTSGTDTQYF
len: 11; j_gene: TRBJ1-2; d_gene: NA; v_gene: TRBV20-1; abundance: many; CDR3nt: TGCAGTGCTAGAAAGAACTATGGCTACACCTTC; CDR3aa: CSARKNYGYTF
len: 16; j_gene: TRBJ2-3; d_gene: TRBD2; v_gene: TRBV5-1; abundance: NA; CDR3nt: TGCGCCAGCAGTCCTTTGAGTAGCGGGGGAACAGATACGCAGTATTTT; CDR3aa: CASSPLSSGGTDTQYF
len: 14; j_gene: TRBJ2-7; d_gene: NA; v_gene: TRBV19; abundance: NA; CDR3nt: TGTGCCAGTAGTAGCAGGGCTCCGTCCTACGAGCAGTACTTC; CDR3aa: CASSSRAPSYEQYF
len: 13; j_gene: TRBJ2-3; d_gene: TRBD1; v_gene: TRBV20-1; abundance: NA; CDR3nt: TGCAGTGCTAGCCGGGACAGCTCAGATACGCAGTATTTT; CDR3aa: CSASRDSSDTQYF
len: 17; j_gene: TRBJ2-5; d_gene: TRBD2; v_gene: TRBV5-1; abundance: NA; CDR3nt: TGCGCCAGCAGCCCCAAGACTAGCGGGGGACCTCAAGAGACCCAGTACTTC; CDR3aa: CASSPKTSGGPQETQYF
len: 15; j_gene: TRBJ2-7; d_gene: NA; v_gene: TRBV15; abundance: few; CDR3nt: TGTGCCACCAGCAGCCCTATGGGGGTAGTTTTGGAGCAGTACTTC; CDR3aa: CATSSPMGVVLEQYF